What follows are 26 T cell receptor beta chains derived from one specimen sequenced in a study of T cells in Graves' hyperthyroidism and ophthalmopathy. There were TCR beta CDR3 regions amplified from RNA transcripts. RT-PCR in the first round (using the HTBI primer set) targeted the TCR CDR3. MiXCR, applied by TCRdb to the multiplex PCR reads, yields one record per CDR3 protein. The repertoire holds approximately 400,000 distinct CDR3 sequences, with approximately 15% as singletons. The material sequenced was blood. Source of these receptors: a woman aged 25 to 39 with Graves' ophthalmopathy.

This clonotype was counted ten times or more. V and J are TRBV7-8 and TRBJ1-1, with D hard to call. This CDR3 contains 15 residues. Germline V gives CDR1 SGHVS, CDR2 FQNEAQ. V was cut by 1 base and J by 1 base, with 10 bases left in between. CDR3 protein: CASSLVGERNTEAFF. The CDR3 DNA follows: TGTGCCAGCAGCTTAGTTGGGGAGAGGAACACTGAAGCTTTCTTT.

This clonotype was seen ten or more times. The gene calls are TRBV7-8 and TRBJ2-7; the match to TRBD1 covers 12 bases. Germline loops: CDR1 SGHVS, CDR2 FQNEAQ. This CDR3 contains 15 residues. V dropped 3 bases and J dropped 5; count of bases not matched to a gene: 5. The CDR3 DNA is TGTGCCAGCAGCTTGGGACAGGGGGCTAGGGACGAGCAGTACTTC. It encodes CASSLGQGARDEQYF.

This clonotype showed up many times. The rearrangement links TRBV7-3 to TRBJ2-5; 10 positions agree with TRBD1. The junction had 7 bases not matched to a gene; V was cut back by 4 bases and J by 5 bases. The CDR3 has 15 residues. The V gene's germline CDR1 is SGHTA and CDR2 FQGTGA. The CDR3 region has the DNA TGTGCCAGCAGCTGGGGGGACAGGGGTGAGGAGACCCAGTACTTC. It specifies CASSWGDRGEETQYF.

This clonotype has at least ten counts. The V gene is TRBV13, the J gene TRBJ1-2, with TRBD1 matching 9 bases. The CDR3 length is 15 residues. The germline gives CDR1 PRHDT, CDR2 FYEKMQ (reference sequence). V gave up 5 bases and J gave up 5 bases; unmatched junction bases: 9. The chain's CDR3 is CASSRDSGQGYGYTF. The CDR3 DNA sequence: TGTGCCAGCAGCCGAGATTCCGGACAGGGGTATGGCTACACCTTC.

V usage is TRBV9 and J usage is TRBJ2-5, with a possible D match to TRBD2 (5 bases). CDR1 and CDR2 from the germline V gene are SGDLS and YYNGEE. This CDR3 is built from 15 residues. Between the trimmed V and J ends, which lost 2 bases and 5 bases, there was a span of 16 bases. This chain's CDR3 is CASSVEPSRGETQYF. For the CDR3, the DNA is TGTGCCAGCAGCGTTGAGCCCTCCCGGGGTGAGACCCAGTACTTC.

This clonotype was seen repeatedly, ten times or more. The chain joins TRBV28 to TRBJ2-1; 14 bases are shared with TRBD2. The CDR3 totals 18 residues. Trimming at V came to 11 bases and at J to 7 bases, leaving 19 bases not matched to a gene. In germline, CDR1 is MDHEN, CDR2 SYDVKM. The CDR3 reads CAAKPGLAGAPARNEQFF. The CDR3 nucleotides read TGTGCCGCCAAGCCGGGACTAGCGGGGGCCCCGGCCCGGAATGAGCAGTTCTTC.

This clonotype was seen many times. The junction and the germline gene differ at one end; a read error may be behind it. The chain links TRBV7-7 to TRBJ2-7; D is perhaps TRBD1 (5 bases). The germline gives CDR1 SSHAT, CDR2 FNYEAQ (reference sequence). This CDR3 has 15 residues. CDR3 loop: CASSQSLDKSYEQYF. The CDR3 DNA reads as TGTGCTAGCAGCCAGTCCCTGGACAAGTCCTACGAGCAGTACTTC.

A word on this clonotype: A much larger clone lies a single base off, so this may be a read error. The chain links TRBV20-1 to TRBJ2-3; 12 bases are a match to TRBD2. Trimming took 6 bases from V and 6 from J; bases not matched to a gene: 10. In germline, CDR1 is DFQATT, CDR2 SNEGSKA (reference sequence). The CDR3 runs to 15 residues. The CDR3 is CSAPPTSGGIDTQYF. CDR3 nucleotides: TGCAGTGCGCCTCCGACTAGCGGGGGCATCGATACGCAGTATTTT.

This clonotype was observed a single time. A much larger clone lies a single base off, so this may be a read error. The rearrangement uses TRBV6-5 and TRBJ1-1; D is unresolved. Between the trimmed V and J ends, which lost 2 bases and 1 base, there was a span of 8 bases. This CDR3 contains 14 residues. CDR1 MNHEY and CDR2 SVGAGI come from the germline V gene. Here the CDR3 reads CASSYDQANTEAFF. CDR3 coding DNA: TGTGCCAGCAGTTACGACCAGGCGAACACTGAAGCTTTCTTT.

This clonotype has at least ten counts. The chain is built from TRBV2 and TRBJ2-7; D is unclear. Germline-derived CDR1 and CDR2 are SNHLY and FYNNEI. Trimming took off 7 bases at V and 3 bases at J, with 10 bases between the two ends. CDR3 size: 12 residues. The CDR3 is CASKERLYEQYF. DNA for the CDR3: TGTGCCAGCAAAGAACGGCTCTACGAGCAGTACTTC.

The gene calls are TRBV20-1 and TRBJ2-5; D is unclear. Germline CDR1 and CDR2: DFQATT and SNEGSKA (reference sequence). The V and J ends lost 6 bases and 2 bases respectively, with 13 bases between them. This CDR3 contains 13 residues. The CDR3 nucleotides read TGCAGTGCGGAATTTAAGATACAAGAGACCCAGTACTTC. This encodes CSAEFKIQETQYF.

V and J are TRBV28 and TRBJ1-1, with a tentative D call TRBD1 (5 bases). CDR1 and CDR2 from the germline V gene are MDHEN and SYDVKM. Trimming stripped 3 bases from V and 3 bases from J, with 11 bases between. CDR3 length equals 14 residues. The CDR3 DNA reads TGTGCCAGCAGTTTTTTGGGGGGGGACACTGAAGCTTTCTTT. It codes for CASSFLGGDTEAFF.

This clonotype came up many times. V gene TRBV5-1 combines with J gene TRBJ1-4, with 9 bases identical to TRBD1. This CDR3 comprises 15 residues. Germline V gene data show CDR1 as SGHRS and CDR2 as YFSETQ. Losses at the gene ends were 1 base for V and 7 bases for J; bases not matched to a gene: 5. The CDR3 DNA is TGCGCCAGCAGCTTGCTGGGACAGGGAAGTGAAAAACTGTTTTTT. Protein sequence: CASSLLGQGSEKLFF.

This clonotype was recorded a few times. This sequence joins TRBV20-1 and TRBJ2-3; 7 bases map to TRBD2. The V gene's germline CDR1 is DFQATT and CDR2 SNEGSKA (reference sequence). V shed 5 bases, J shed 0 bases, and the junction held 5 bases outside the gene matches. The length of the CDR3 is 14 residues. As DNA, the CDR3 is TGCAGTGCTGGGGAGGGACCGAGCACAGATACGCAGTATTTT. Translated: CSAGEGPSTDTQYF.

This clonotype was counted ten times or more. The genes are TRBV7-2 and TRBJ2-5; 8 bases map to TRBD2. CDR3 size: 16 residues. Looked up from germline, CDR1 is SGHTA and CDR2 is FQGNSA. V shed 5 bases and J 5 bases; nucleotides not matched to a gene: 13. The CDR3 loop reads CASSTPGLAGLETQYF. The DNA for the CDR3 is TGTGCCAGCAGCACACCTGGACTAGCTGGATTGGAGACCCAGTACTTC. Full variable domain (rest looked up from reference TRBV7-2 and TRBJ2-5): GAGVSQSPSNKVTEKGKDVELRCDPISGHTALYWYRQSLGQGLEFLIYFQGNSAPDKSGLPSDRFSAERTGGSVSTLTIQRTQQEDSAVYLCASSTPGLAGLETQYFGPGTRLLVL.

This clonotype has a count of ten or more. The V and J genes are TRBV7-9 and TRBJ1-5, with D possibly matching TRBD1 (6 bases). Germline values: CDR1 SEHNR, CDR2 FQNEAQ (reference sequence). With 8 bases removed from V and 1 base from J, the gap between germline ends came to 15 bases. The CDR3 has 15 residues. The CDR3 sequence is CASGNNRVSNQPQHF. The CDR3 DNA follows: TGTGCCAGCGGAAACAACAGGGTAAGCAATCAGCCCCAGCATTTT.

For this clonotype: Relative to the germline gene, one junction end is altered; a read error may explain this. The chain recombines TRBV18 with TRBJ1-1; no definite D call. CDR1 is KGHSH, CDR2 LQKENI, per germline. The CDR3 length is 12 residues. As DNA, the CDR3 is TGTGCCAGCTCGCCACGACGGGGTGAAGCTTTCTTT. This gives the protein CASSPRRGEAFF.

In its sample, this clonotype was seen once. Given a much more abundant clone one base away, this may be a read error. The V call is TRBV7-9, the J call TRBJ2-5; D gene unclear. The CDR3 has 13 amino acids. Germline CDR1 is SEHNR and CDR2 is FQNEAQ (reference sequence). CDR3 loop: CASSLDEQGTQYF. For the CDR3, the DNA is TGTGCCAGCAGCTTAGACGAGCAAGGGACCCAGTACTTC.

This clonotype was counted at least ten times. The genes are TRBV20-1 and TRBJ1-6; the D gene is possibly TRBD1 (6 bases). Germline V gene lookup returns CDR1 DFQATT and CDR2 SNEGSKA (reference sequence). V was pared by 1 base and J by 8 bases, with 27 bases between. CDR3 length: 19 residues. The CDR3 region is CSARASGTRLSPIHSPLHF. CDR3 bases: TGCAGTGCTAGAGCCTCGGGGACAAGGCTATCTCCTATACATTCACCCCTCCACTTT.

This clonotype was observed at least ten times. The chain recombines TRBV7-8 with TRBJ1-5; tentatively, D is TRBD1 (6 bases). The ends were cut back, 4 bases at V and 5 bases at J, with 6 bases in the middle. This CDR3 is built from 12 residues. CDR1 is SGHVS, CDR2 FQNEAQ, per germline. CDR3 sequence reads: CASSWTDQPQHF. CDR3 bases: TGTGCCAGCAGCTGGACAGATCAGCCCCAGCATTTT.

The rearrangement uses TRBV12-3 or TRBV12-4 and TRBJ2-1; TRBD2 aligns across 10 bases. With V trimmed by 5 bases and J by 8 bases, 12 bases remained unmatched. The CDR3 has 16 amino acids. CDR3 nucleotide sequence: TGTGCCAGCAGTCCGCCGAGACTAGCGGGTGCGGATGAGCAGTTCTTC. Its translation: CASSPPRLAGADEQFF.

This clonotype showed up many times. The chain employs TRBV19 and TRBJ1-1; TRBD1 might be the D (6 bases). The CDR3 contains 14 residues. Per germline, CDR1 LNHDA and CDR2 SQIVND (reference sequence). Trimming left V 6 bases short and J 0 bases short, with 11 bases between. In DNA, the CDR3 is TGTGCCAGTAGCCGGGACACACTGAACACTGAAGCTTTCTTT. Translating gives CASSRDTLNTEAFF.

This rearrangement joins TRBV6-1 to TRBJ2-5, with TRBD1 identical over 7 bases. V dropped 7 bases and J dropped 2; count of bases not matched to a gene: 7. Per the germline V gene, CDR1 is MNHNS and CDR2 is SASEGT. The CDR3 sequence is 14 residues long. The CDR3 DNA reads TGTGCCAGCAATATACAGGGGTTTCAAGAGACCCAGTACTTC. Translation gives CASNIQGFQETQYF.

This clonotype was recorded many times. The chain is built from TRBV7-2 and TRBJ2-5; D tentatively fits TRBD1 or TRBD2 (5 bases each). The CDR3 length is 16 residues. Germline assignment: CDR1 SGHTA and CDR2 FQGNSA. Trimming removed 5 bases from V and 1 base from J, with 17 bases in between. CDR3 sequence reads: CASSVRQGVSQETQYF. The CDR3 DNA reads TGTGCCAGCAGCGTACGGCAGGGAGTATCCCAAGAGACCCAGTACTTC.

There are many counts of this clonotype. The chain couples TRBV20-1 to TRBJ2-7, with D tentatively TRBD1 (7 bases). CDR3 size: 19 residues. V was cut by 3 bases and J by 1 base, with 28 bases left in between. CDR1 is DFQATT, CDR2 SNEGSKA, per germline (reference sequence). The CDR3: CSARAHGGTARFGSYEQYF. The CDR3 region has the DNA TGCAGTGCTAGGGCTCACGGCGGGACAGCCCGTTTCGGGTCCTACGAGCAGTACTTC.

The rearrangement links TRBV5-1 to TRBJ2-1; D may be TRBD2 (6 bases). In germline, CDR1 is SGHRS, CDR2 YFSETQ. V was shortened by 2 bases and J by 10 bases, with 7 bases between the two germline ends. The CDR3 sequence is 11 residues long. CDR3 nucleotide sequence: TGCGCCAGCAGCTTTGGGAGGGAGCAGTTCTTC. Translating gives CASSFGREQFF.